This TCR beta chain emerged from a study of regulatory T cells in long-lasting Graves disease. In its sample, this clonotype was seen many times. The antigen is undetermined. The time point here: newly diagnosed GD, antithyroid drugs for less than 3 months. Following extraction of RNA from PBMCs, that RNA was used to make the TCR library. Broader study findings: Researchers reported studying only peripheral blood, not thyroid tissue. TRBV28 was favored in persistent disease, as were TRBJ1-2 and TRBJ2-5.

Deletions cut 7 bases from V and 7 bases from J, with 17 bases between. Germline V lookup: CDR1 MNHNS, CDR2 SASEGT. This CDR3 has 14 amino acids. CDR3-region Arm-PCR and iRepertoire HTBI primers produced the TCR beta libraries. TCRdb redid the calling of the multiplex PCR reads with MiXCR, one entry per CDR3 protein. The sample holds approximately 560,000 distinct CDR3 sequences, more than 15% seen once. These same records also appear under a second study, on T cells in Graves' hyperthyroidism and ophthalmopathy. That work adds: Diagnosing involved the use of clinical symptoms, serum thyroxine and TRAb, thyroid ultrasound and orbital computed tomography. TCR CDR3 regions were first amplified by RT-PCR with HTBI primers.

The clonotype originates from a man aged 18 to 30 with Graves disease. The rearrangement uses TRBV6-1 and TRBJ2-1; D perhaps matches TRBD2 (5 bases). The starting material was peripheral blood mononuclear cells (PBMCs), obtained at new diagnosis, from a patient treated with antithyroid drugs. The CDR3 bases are TGTGCCAGCATCGGGGATACGGAAACGAATGAGCAGTTCTTC. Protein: CASIGDTETNEQFF.